In this sample, the clone carrying this T cell receptor (beta chain) turned up a few times. Its target is not known. This record belongs to a study of radiation and T cells in renal cell carcinoma. Study-wide points: Baseline intratumoral clonotype presence is unknown without pretreatment biopsies.

The table came from immunoSEQ multiplex PCR; TCRdb's copy has only in-frame clones and leaves some out. The table includes approximately 83,000 clones, about 82% detected once. As to time point: blood 4 weeks post-SBRT, at nephrectomy. Stated treatment: 15 Gy SBRT to primary tumor, nephrectomy 4 weeks later. This CDR3 comprises 16 residues. V lost 1 base and J lost 2, with 13 bases in between. Germline CDR1 is LGHNA and CDR2 is YSLEER. The sequence derives from a man aged 50-59 years with renal cell carcinoma. V and J are TRBV4-3 and TRBJ2-3, with D perhaps TRBD1 (6 bases). Sample: blood, taken from a patient whose treatment included radiotherapy and nephrectomy. DNA of the CDR3: TGCGCCAGCAGCCAAGGCCGGGACACGAACACAGATACGCAGTATTTT. This encodes CASSQGRDTNTDTQYF.